This record looks at one TCR beta chain sequence and its context. Its antigen is currently not known. Base quality data are lacking; no much larger clone is found one base away. There are 13 amino acids in the CDR3, from cysteine to phenylalanine inclusive. The DNA shown is the 39-base CDR3, in frame from base 1. As encoded in the germline V gene, CDR1 is SGHAT while CDR2 is FQNNGV. V is pared back by 3 bases and J by 6 bases, with 12 bases lying between the germline termini. The data belong to a study of T and B cells in COVID-19 patients (dated by TCRdb to about 2020). In terms of the full investigation: Using TRB and IGH repertoire sequencing of peripheral blood, the study characterized adaptive immunity in COVID-19 patients who had active infection or had recovered. A recovered cohort included around 18 patients who provided 20 to 25 samples, and most of these patients had mild to moderate COVID-19 treated on an outpatient basis. In the active-infection cohort, about 90% of the 20 patients had comorbidities linked to unfavorable COVID-19 outcome. As many as 9 follow-up blood samples were collected from each patient, and in some individuals these samples spanned different disease stages. Because samples were available both during active disease and after recovery, a couple of patients were counted in both the recovered and the active cohorts. Repertoire analyses used an age-matched reference group of approximately 40 healthy donors who were negative for COVID-19 antibodies as the comparison. In the active-infection cohort, about 60% of the roughly 20 patients were critically ill and required mechanical ventilation or ECMO. Patients in the recovered cohort had a median age of almost 35 years, compared with less than 70 years for patients in the active-infection cohort. Over 8 million TCR sequences were analysed from a TCR and BCR sequence repository that comprised 37 patients and 69 time points.

Points the paper makes about the study in general: It was stated that prospective validation of the reported TCR clusters was required before the clusters could be put to clinical use. A total of roughly 2,300 TCR clusters were exclusive to the recovered cohort, and a few dozen of those clusters were low-pGen clusters. Blood samples from mildly ill patients during symptoms and early samples from severe cases were scarce. TRB repertoires were highly clonal in active COVID-19, whereas diversity and richness at recovery rose above healthy donor levels. Strongly skewed TRBV/TRBJ gene usage was reported in patients with COVID-19. The cohort was considered too small for HLA contributions to COVID-19 susceptibility or severity to be assessed. Specific T cell subsets (CD4+/Treg/CD8+) and sorted SARS-CoV-2-responsive or tetramer+ T cells had not yet been sequenced, and the corresponding sequencing experiments were ongoing.

Genomic DNA extracted from blood was used in amounts of about 220-550 ng for amplification of TRB repertoires. The sequencer was an Illumina MiSeq. TRB rearrangements were amplified by multiplex PCR with BIOMED2 TRB-A/B primer pools. Illumina-compatible adapters and 7-nucleotide sample barcodes were added to the amplicons in two consecutive PCRs. Phusion HS II polymerase was used for all library PCRs. The amplicons were purified from gel with the NucleoSpin Gel and PCR Clean-up kit, measured on Qubit, and then pooled at approximately 4.4 nM. The quality of the amplicon pool was checked on an Agilent 2100 Bioanalyzer prior to Illumina next-generation sequencing. Per the original workflow: MiXCR 3.0.8 with the default MiXCR reference library was used to annotate TRB rearrangements. Non-productive reads and sequences with fewer than 2 reads were removed, and each unique CDR3 nucleotide sequence was counted as one clone. Clonality, diversity, richness and V-J gene usage were computed in R 3.5.1. TCR clustering by CDR3 similarity used GLIPH2, with generation probabilities calculated by OLGA. GLIPH2 clusters were kept only when the clusters contained at least four unique TCR clonotypes present in at least three individuals. In TCRdb, the public reads were trimmed at Q25 with fastp and aligned with MiXCR, with productive beta chains retained. For every CDR3 protein sequence, its rows merge into one entry that carries the most common genes and DNA. The V and J calls were not made by the authors but by TCRdb's processing. The table for this sample lists about 16,000 distinct CDR3 sequences; around a quarter of them were counted only once. 3.1% of the sample is in the top ten clones.

The V and J segments used are TRBV11-2 and TRBJ2-7; the D segment could be TRBD1, given 5 matching bases. This receptor was taken from a human donor who had recovered from COVID-19. The sample taken for sequencing was blood. CDR3 sequence: CASSFAQGFEQYF. The DNA sequence follows: TGTGCCAGCAGCTTTGCCCAGGGATTCGAGCAGTACTTC.